This TCR beta chain was captured in a study of T cell responses to AZD1222 COVID-19 vaccine. Findings and caveats of the study: Spike-specific TCR breadth and depth grew following two AZD1222 doses. At baseline, just 5 or 6 AZD1222 recipients tested seropositive. Donors in the cohort were predominantly white British and more often female, and clonal diversity was possibly underestimated. Repertoire samples came only from after the peak T cell response.

TCRdb keeps only in-frame clones here, not all; method: immunoSEQ multiplex PCR. The sample lists 100,000 to 120,000 clones; over 75% were seen once. A note on this clone: Its antigen is currently unknown.

This receptor was obtained from an adult in good health. Material: peripheral blood, obtained on day 0 of AZD1222 vaccination.

CDR3 coding DNA: TGTGCTAGTGGTTCGTCGTTGGGGGGTAGCAATCAGCCCCAGCATTTT. Translation: CASGSSLGGSNQPQHF. The rearrangement joins TRBV12-5 to TRBJ1-5, with a possible D match to TRBD1 (5 bases). The ends were cut back, 4 bases at V and 0 bases at J, with 13 bases in the middle. CDR3 length: 16 residues. In germline, CDR1 is LGHNT, CDR2 FRNRAP.